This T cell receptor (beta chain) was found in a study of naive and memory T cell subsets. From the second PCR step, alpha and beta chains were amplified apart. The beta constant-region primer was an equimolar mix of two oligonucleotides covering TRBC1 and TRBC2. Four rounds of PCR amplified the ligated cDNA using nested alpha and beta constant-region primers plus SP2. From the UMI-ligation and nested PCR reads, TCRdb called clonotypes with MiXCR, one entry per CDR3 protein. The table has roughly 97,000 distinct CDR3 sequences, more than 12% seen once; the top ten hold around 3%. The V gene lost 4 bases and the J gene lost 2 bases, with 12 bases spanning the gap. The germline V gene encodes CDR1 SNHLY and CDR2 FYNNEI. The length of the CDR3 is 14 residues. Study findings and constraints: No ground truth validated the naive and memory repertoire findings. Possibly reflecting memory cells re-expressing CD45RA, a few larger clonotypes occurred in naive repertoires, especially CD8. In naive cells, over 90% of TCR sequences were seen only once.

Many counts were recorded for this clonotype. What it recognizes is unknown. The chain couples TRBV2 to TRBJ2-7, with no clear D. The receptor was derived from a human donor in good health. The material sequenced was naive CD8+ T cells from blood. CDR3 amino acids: CASSAMDLTYEQYF. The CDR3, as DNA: TGTGCCAGCAGTGCGATGGATTTAACCTACGAGCAGTACTTC.